This T cell receptor (beta chain) was captured by sequencing in a study of blood T cell repertoires in COVID-19. This table comes from immunoSEQ multiplex PCR, and its TCRdb copy is limited to in-frame clones, with some not included. Among about 200,000 clones listed, 75% to 90% were seen once. This CDR3 is built from 14 residues. The germline V gene has CDR1 LNHNV and CDR2 YYDKDF (reference sequence). Trimming removed 6 bases from V and 3 bases from J; junction bases left unmatched: 4. The chain employs TRBV15 and TRBJ2-2; 7 bases agree with TRBD1. Sequenced input: peripheral blood. This receptor was identified in a man aged 40-55 years with acute or convalescent COVID-19. The CDR3 coding sequence is TGTGCCACCAGAGCAGGGGGACACACCGGGGAGCTGTTTTTT. Residues: CATRAGGHTGELFF. The whole variable domain, remainder taken from reference TRBV15 and TRBJ2-2, is DAMVIQNPRYQVTQFGKPVTLSCSQTLNHNVMYWYQQKSSQAPKLLFHYYDKDFNNEADTPDNFQSRRPNTSFCFLDIRSPGLGDTAMYLCATRAGGHTGELFFGEGSRLTVL.